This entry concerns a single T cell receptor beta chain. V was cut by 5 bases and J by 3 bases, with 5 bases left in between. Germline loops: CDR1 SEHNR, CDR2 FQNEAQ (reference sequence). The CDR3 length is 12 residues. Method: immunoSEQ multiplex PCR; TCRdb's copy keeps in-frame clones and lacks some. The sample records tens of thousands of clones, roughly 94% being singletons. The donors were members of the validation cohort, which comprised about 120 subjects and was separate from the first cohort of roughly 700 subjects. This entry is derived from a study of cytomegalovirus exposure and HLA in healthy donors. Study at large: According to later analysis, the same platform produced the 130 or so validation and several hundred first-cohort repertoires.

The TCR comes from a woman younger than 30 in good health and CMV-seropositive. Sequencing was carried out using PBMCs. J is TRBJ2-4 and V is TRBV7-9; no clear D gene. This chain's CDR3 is CASSLNKNIQYF. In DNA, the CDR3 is TGTGCCAGCAGCCTTAACAAAAACATTCAGTACTTC.